This T cell receptor beta chain was retrieved from a study of OX40 agonist ivuxolimab in advanced cancers. Study-level background: Eligibility rules accepted prior anti-PD-1, anti-PD-L1 or anti-CTLA-4 therapy, and around 44% had some. Study outcomes and limitations: The study found that CD8+ T cells averaged more expanded clones than CD4+. CD4+ and CD8+ blood T cells expanded clonally by week 6 at 0.1 to 3.0 mg/kg.

The CDR3 covers 14 residues. Per germline, CDR1 LGHNA and CDR2 YNFKEQ. The junction had 7 bases not matched to a gene; V was cut back by 2 bases and J by 8 bases. About this clone itself: What it binds is not known.

Assay used: immunoSEQ multiplex PCR; TCRdb lists only in-frame clones, some missing. The repertoire includes tens of thousands of clones, approximately 84% of them detected once, and over 1.5% sits in the top ten. The material sequenced was CD4+ or CD8+ T cells sorted from blood, taken in a trial of the OX40 agonist ivuxolimab. The receptor comes from an adult with an advanced solid tumor such as melanoma, head and neck, liver or kidney cancer. The chain combines TRBV4-2 with TRBJ1-2; 8 bases are shared with TRBD1. The chain's CDR3 is CASSQSTGGEGYTF. The DNA of the CDR3 is TGTGCCAGCAGCCAAAGCACAGGGGGTGAGGGCTACACCTTC.